This T cell receptor beta chain was captured by sequencing in a study of memory CD4+ T cells and cytomegalovirus serostatus. Study-wide context: This sample comes from healthy Belgian adults, several CMV seropositive, roughly 22 seronegative.

Turning to this clone: Antigen: not known.

Repertoires were generated with immunoSEQ multiplex PCR, while TCRdb's copy carries only in-frame clones and drops some. The table lists about 27,000 clones, 76% of them singletons. The sort gate was single viable CD3+CD4+CD8-CD45RO+ cells for memory CD4+ T cells. Serum IgG to CMV pp150, pp28, p38 and p52 defined serostatus. Whole-study results and caveats: Each of approximately 70 CMV-associated TCRbeta sequences occurred in one to five individuals. The CMV-associated TCR signature appears largely within the CD4+ memory repertoire.

The length of the CDR3 is 14 residues. Germline loops: CDR1 SNHLY, CDR2 FYNNEI. Trimming took off 3 bases at V and 2 bases at J, with 5 bases between the two ends. Input material: memory CD4+ T cells from blood. The genes are TRBV2 and TRBJ2-6, with D unclear. The receptor comes from an adult in good health and CMV-seronegative. CDR3 protein: CASSDRAGANVLTF. In nucleotides, the CDR3 is TGTGCCAGCAGTGACCGCGCTGGGGCCAACGTCCTGACTTTC.